This T cell receptor beta chain emerged from a study of blood T cell repertoires in COVID-19. The CDR3 totals 14 residues. Germline-derived CDR1 and CDR2 are MDHEN and SYDVKM. V was cut by 10 bases and J by 4 bases, with 16 bases left in between. Method: immunoSEQ multiplex PCR; TCRdb's copy keeps in-frame clones and lacks some. Of fewer than 700,000 clones listed, 85% to 90% are singletons. Seattle's enrolled individuals joined amid active infection and were then monitored longitudinally. The chain combines TRBV28 with TRBJ2-2, with D possibly being TRBD2 (6 bases). Sample: peripheral blood. The origin of this receptor is a woman between 50 and 59 years old with COVID-19, enrolled during active disease. For the CDR3, the DNA is TGTGCCACCCTGCGCGGCGGGATCACCGGGGAGCTGTTTTTT. Its protein product is CATLRGGITGELFF.